This T cell receptor (beta chain) came from a study of CD8 T cells in Susac syndrome. This CDR3 is built from 10 residues. From germline, CDR1 is DFQATT and CDR2 SNEGSKA (reference sequence). The junction had 2 bases not matched to a gene; V was cut back by 7 bases and J by 5 bases. RNA totalling about 0.45 to 1 ug underwent reverse transcription with random hexamers. TCRdb passed the immunoSEQ multiplex PCR reads through MiXCR, listing each CDR3 protein once. Among under 200,000 distinct CDR3 sequences, approximately 96% were seen once, and the ten largest hold 0.14%. Sample: CD4+ T cells from PBMCs. The source of this sequence is a human donor in good health. The rearrangement uses TRBV20-1 and TRBJ2-7; 7 bases align to TRBD2. The CDR3 is CSGGGNEQYF. For the CDR3, the DNA is TGCAGTGGGGGGGGGAACGAGCAGTACTTC.